These 17 T cell receptor beta chains originate from one sample sequenced in a study of cytomegalovirus exposure and HLA in healthy donors. Primers: 60 Vbeta forward and 13 Jbeta reverse. Produced via immunoSEQ multiplex PCR; TCRdb's table is partial and in-frame only. Altogether about 140,000 clones are present, approximately 88% being singletons, with the ten largest covering 0.45% to 0.55%. Material: PBMCs. The receptors here all came from a woman aged 40 to 50 in good health and CMV-seronegative.

The chain uses TRBV7-8 and TRBJ2-2, with 11 bases aligning to TRBD2. V trimming: 6 bases; J trimming: 6 bases; junction bases outside the gene matches: 3. The germline CDR1 and CDR2 sequences are SGHVS and FQNEAQ. This CDR3 comprises 14 residues. DNA for the CDR3: TGTGCCAGCAGGCTAGCGGGAGGACCCGGGGAGCTGTTTTTT. Its protein is CASRLAGGPGELFF. The entire variable domain, with the rest obtained from reference TRBV7-8 and TRBJ2-2, is as follows: GAGVSQSPRYKVAKRGQDVALRCDPISGHVSLFWYQQALGQGPEFLTYFQNEAQLDKSGLPSDRFFAERPEGSVSTLKIQRTQQEDSAVYLCASRLAGGPGELFFGEGSRLTVL.

The gene calls are TRBV28 and TRBJ1-3, with D possibly TRBD1 on 6 matching bases. The CDR3 sequence is 14 residues long. Germline V gives CDR1 MDHEN, CDR2 SYDVKM. Trimming left V 8 bases short and J 4 bases short, with 15 bases between. The CDR3 nucleotides are TGTGCCAGCGGAGGGGGGGGTGGCGGAAACACCATATATTTT. Its protein product is CASGGGGGGNTIYF.

The chain combines TRBV27 with TRBJ2-2; possibly TRBD1 for D (5 bases). Trimming cost V 4 bases and J 4 bases, with 10 bases left between them. Germline V lookup: CDR1 MNHEY, CDR2 SMNVEV (reference sequence). The CDR3 runs 14 residues. The DNA of the CDR3 is TGTGCCAGCAGTTATAGTAGGGGCACCGGGGAGCTGTTTTTT. Translation: CASSYSRGTGELFF.

The V and J genes are TRBV27 and TRBJ2-7; possibly TRBD2 for D (5 bases). This CDR3 region has 13 residues. The germline V and J ends were trimmed by 6 bases and 3 bases, with 12 bases remaining between them. CDR1 is MNHEY and CDR2 is SMNVEV in the germline V gene (reference sequence). DNA for the CDR3: TGTGCCAGCAGCCGAGAGCGGAACTACGAGCAGTACTTC. Translating gives CASSRERNYEQYF.

The chain links TRBV6-5 to TRBJ1-1, with a tentative D call TRBD1 (6 bases). The germline CDR1 and CDR2 sequences are MNHEY and SVGAGI. CDR3 length: 13 amino acids. V was pared by 6 bases and J by 0 bases, with 8 bases between. This CDR3 is CASRDSVNTEAFF. The CDR3 region has the DNA TGTGCCAGCAGGGACAGCGTGAACACTGAAGCTTTCTTT.

The chain joins TRBV5-1 to TRBJ1-2; the D gene is possibly TRBD1 (5 bases). There are 13 residues in the CDR3. The germline V gene encodes CDR1 SGHRS and CDR2 YFSETQ. V was shortened by 0 bases and J by 4 bases, with 7 bases between the two germline ends. The DNA of the CDR3 is TGCGCCAGCAGCTTGGGACAGCCCTATGGCTACACCTTC. Translation: CASSLGQPYGYTF.

The J gene is TRBJ2-2, the V gene TRBV7-8; weak D call: TRBD2 (5 bases). The germline V gene has CDR1 SGHVS and CDR2 FQNEAQ. V was pared by 1 base and J by 7 bases, with 13 bases between. The CDR3 has 15 amino acids. In DNA form, the CDR3 reads TGTGCCAGCAGCTTAGGCTCCGGGGAGTACGGGGAGCTGTTTTTT. Translated: CASSLGSGEYGELFF.

The CDR3 loop reads CASSFNRGPYEQYF. The CDR3 DNA is TGTGCCAGCAGTTTCAACAGGGGCCCCTACGAGCAGTACTTC. V usage is TRBV6-6 and J usage is TRBJ2-7; 7 bases agree with TRBD1. V shed 4 bases, J shed 2 bases, and the junction held 5 bases outside the gene matches. The V gene's germline CDR1 is MNHNY and CDR2 SVGAGI (reference sequence). This CDR3 contains 14 residues.

This chain links TRBV5-1 with TRBJ1-5; TRBD1 aligns across 7 bases. Germline CDR1 is SGHRS and CDR2 is YFSETQ. The CDR3 spans 15 residues. V shed 4 bases, J shed 7 bases, and the junction held 11 bases outside the gene matches. The CDR3 DNA reads TGCGCCAGCAGCCCTACCGGACAGGTAGAACAGCCCCAGCATTTT. Amino acid sequence: CASSPTGQVEQPQHF.

This chain connects TRBV7-9 to TRBJ1-4; a weak D match, TRBD1 (6 bases). The length of the CDR3 is 19 residues. CDR1 is SEHNR and CDR2 is FQNEAQ in the germline V gene (reference sequence). Trimming stripped 0 bases from V and 0 bases from J, with 17 bases between. CDR3 sequence reads: CASSLAVDSHSATNEKLFF. CDR3 sequence (DNA): TGTGCCAGCAGCTTAGCGGTGGACAGCCATTCAGCAACTAATGAAAAACTGTTTTTT.

The V call is TRBV9, the J call TRBJ2-1, with 12 bases that match TRBD2. The CDR3 sequence is 16 residues long. The germline V gene has CDR1 SGDLS and CDR2 YYNGEE. V was clipped by 0 bases and J by 7 bases; unmatched bases: 5. CDR3 coding DNA: TGTGCCAGCAGCGTAGGGCTAGCGGGAGGGAGGAATGAGCAGTTCTTC. It is translated as CASSVGLAGGRNEQFF.

The gene calls are TRBV30 and TRBJ2-1; 7 nucleotides match TRBD1. This CDR3 region has 17 residues. CDR1 is GTSNPN, CDR2 SVGIG, per germline (reference sequence). The junction had 15 bases not matched to a gene; V was cut back by 4 bases and J by 3 bases. CDR3 bases: TGTGCCTGGAATGCCGGGACAGTGGAAACCTACTACAATGAGCAGTTCTTC. This codes for CAWNAGTVETYYNEQFF.

This sequence joins TRBV7-6 and TRBJ2-7, with 13 positions matching TRBD2. Germline CDR1 reads SGHVS; CDR2 reads FNYEAQ. The CDR3 loop spans 16 amino acids. The V and J ends lost 1 base and 7 bases, in that order; junction bases with no gene match: 7. The CDR3 region is CASSLGLAGGPGEQYF. The CDR3 nucleotides are TGTGCCAGCAGCTTAGGACTAGCGGGAGGTCCTGGGGAGCAGTACTTC.

The chain uses TRBV5-1 and TRBJ2-1, with D possibly being TRBD2 (6 bases). CDR1 is SGHRS and CDR2 is YFSETQ in the germline V gene. This CDR3 is 15 amino acids long. The V and J ends lost 0 bases and 3 bases respectively, with 10 bases between them. CDR3 protein: CASSLGSGVYNEQFF. The CDR3 DNA follows: TGCGCCAGCAGCTTGGGGTCGGGAGTCTACAATGAGCAGTTCTTC.

The chain uses TRBV19 and TRBJ1-6; 8 nucleotides agree with TRBD1. This CDR3 region has 15 residues. The V gene end was trimmed by 3 bases and the J gene end by 9 bases; junction bases not matched to a gene: 7. From germline, CDR1 is LNHDA and CDR2 SQIVND (reference sequence). CDR3 coding DNA: TGTGCCAGTAGTATTTTTGAACAGGGGGTTTCACCCCTCCACTTT. This translates into CASSIFEQGVSPLHF.

The chain joins TRBV9 to TRBJ1-1, with 7 bases identical to TRBD1. The CDR3 has 18 amino acids. Trimming took 0 bases from V and 8 from J; bases not matched to a gene: 19. Looked up from germline, CDR1 is SGDLS and CDR2 is YYNGEE. The chain's CDR3 is CASSVEGAMGDSPSEAFF. As DNA, the CDR3 is TGTGCCAGCAGCGTAGAGGGGGCGATGGGTGATAGCCCATCCGAAGCTTTCTTT.

The chain couples TRBV30 to TRBJ1-3; D is unclear. The V gene lost 5 bases and the J gene lost 5 bases, with 16 bases spanning the gap. This CDR3 contains 14 residues. Germline V gene sequence: CDR1 GTSNPN, CDR2 SVGIG (reference sequence). The CDR3 loop reads CAWAPMGSRNTIYF. The DNA of the CDR3 is TGTGCCTGGGCCCCTATGGGGAGTAGAAACACCATATATTTT.